Each of the 19 T cell receptor beta chains below was sequenced from the same sample in a study of CD8+CD57+ T cells in acquired aplastic anemia. The template used for profiling TCR beta VDJ and CDR3 was genomic DNA. TCRdb re-called the reads through MiXCR, storing one row per CDR3 protein. The data show roughly 290,000 distinct CDR3 sequences, under 65% seen once. For sequencing, patients were chosen who had shown expansion of CD8+CD57+ cells by flow cytometry. The sample was sorted CD4+, CD8+, or CD8+CD57+ T cells (not recorded which) from PBMCs. The receptor source for this set is a human donor with aplastic anemia.

This clonotype showed up just once. V gene TRBV5-1 combines with J gene TRBJ2-3; D may be TRBD1 or TRBD2 (6 bases each). The CDR3 consists of 16 residues. CDR1 is SGHRS, CDR2 YFSETQ, per germline. Trimming removed 0 bases from V and 4 bases from J, with 15 bases in between. CDR3 sequence reads: CASSLEGGSNADTQYF. DNA for the CDR3: TGCGCCAGCAGCTTGGAGGGGGGAAGTAACGCAGATACGCAGTATTTT.

The V and J genes are TRBV6-4 and TRBJ2-2, with 7 bases fitting TRBD2. The V gene end was trimmed by 8 bases and the J gene end by 7 bases; junction bases not matched to a gene: 4. In germline, CDR1 is MRHNA, CDR2 SNTAGT. The CDR3 contains 12 residues. The CDR3 protein is CASPRTSGELFF. The DNA of the CDR3 is TGTGCCAGCCCACGGACTAGCGGGGAGCTGTTTTTT.

As regards this clonotype: The CDR3 ends on some other residue instead of the conserved phenylalanine or tryptophan, so this is likely a read error. No DNA is shown, since the ends of the CDR3 on it are uncertain; the CDR3 is the one TCRdb lists. The chain recombines TRBV5-1 with TRBJ1-3. The CDR3 totals 8 residues, both ends included. Germline lookup yields CDR1 SGHRS and CDR2 YFSETQ. The CDR3 protein is CASSLGRL.

Many counts were recorded for this clonotype. This CDR3 is CSARDLGLAGGPGTDTQYF. In DNA, the CDR3 is TGCAGTGCTAGAGATCTGGGACTAGCGGGGGGGCCTGGCACAGATACGCAGTATTTT. J is TRBJ2-3 and V is TRBV20-1; 16 bases agree with TRBD2. The germline V gene has CDR1 DFQATT and CDR2 SNEGSKA (reference sequence). J gave up 1 base and V 0 bases, and 7 bases lay outside the gene matches. The length of the CDR3 is 19 residues.

Details on this clonotype: At one end, the junction sequence differs from germline, possibly due to a read error. The V gene is TRBV19, the J gene TRBJ2-2; a weak D match, TRBD2 (5 bases). The length of the CDR3 is 11 residues. The germline CDR1 and CDR2 sequences are LNHDA and SQIVND (reference sequence). The CDR3 DNA reads TGTGCCAGTACGATGACCGGGGAGCTGTCTTTT. Translated: CASTMTGELSF.

This clonotype has just one count. The chain has TRBV7-2 and TRBJ2-7; D is ambiguous. CDR3 length: 12 residues. Trimming pared 3 bases from V and 8 bases from J, leaving 11 bases between. Per the germline V gene, CDR1 is SGHTA and CDR2 is FQGNSA. The CDR3 loop reads CASSFTQAKQYF. The CDR3 DNA follows: TGTGCCAGCAGCTTTACCCAGGCCAAGCAGTACTTC.

This clonotype was seen repeatedly, ten times or more. The chain couples TRBV20-1 to TRBJ2-1; 14 nucleotides align to TRBD2. J lost 4 bases, V lost 4 bases, and 6 bases had no gene match. In germline, CDR1 is DFQATT, CDR2 SNEGSKA (reference sequence). There are 16 residues in the CDR3. The CDR3 is CSAKGTSGRGYNEQFF. CDR3 nucleotides: TGCAGTGCTAAAGGGACTAGCGGGAGAGGGTACAATGAGCAGTTCTTC.

Concerning this clonotype itself: Here the CDR3 omits its conserved ending phenylalanine or tryptophan, so a read error is the likely source. It is unclear where the CDR3 begins or ends on the DNA, so no DNA is shown, and the CDR3 is as TCRdb lists it. The genes are TRBV5-1 and TRBJ2-7; the D call in the table, TRBD2, was not verified against the DNA. 8 amino acids form the CDR3, both terminal residues included. Per germline, CDR1 SGHRS and CDR2 YFSETQ. CDR3 sequence: CASSPGPS.

This clonotype was seen once. V is TRBV5-5 and J is TRBJ2-2, with D possibly TRBD2 on 5 matching bases. This CDR3 has 14 residues. The germline V gene encodes CDR1 SGHKS and CDR2 YYEKEE (reference sequence). Trimming pared 5 bases from V and 7 bases from J, leaving 15 bases between. In DNA form, the CDR3 reads TGTGCCAGCAGTAGCGCAGGAGTTAACGGGGAGCTGTTTTTT. Residues: CASSSAGVNGELFF.

The V gene is TRBV7-3, the J gene TRBJ2-5; perhaps TRBD2 as D (6 bases). Trimming removed 7 bases at V and 3 bases at J, with 24 bases between. CDR3 size: 17 residues. Germline values: CDR1 SGHTA, CDR2 FQGTGA. The CDR3 protein is CASTKGLLGGFEETQYF. CDR3 sequence (DNA): TGTGCCAGCACCAAAGGGTTATTGGGGGGATTCGAAGAGACCCAGTACTTC.

This clonotype appeared many times. The chain links TRBV19 to TRBJ1-6; possible D gene TRBD1, 5 bases. CDR3 size: 14 residues. The germline V gene encodes CDR1 LNHDA and CDR2 SQIVND (reference sequence). V lost 1 base, J lost 9 bases, and 10 bases lay in between. The CDR3 loop reads CASSIGQNRSPLHF. In nucleotides, the CDR3 is TGTGCCAGTAGTATAGGACAGAACCGTTCACCCCTCCACTTT.

This clonotype was observed a handful of times. The chain employs TRBV7-6 and TRBJ1-6, with a tentative D call TRBD1 (5 bases). The V gene lost 5 bases and the J gene lost 5 bases, with 16 bases spanning the gap. Germline V CDR1 and CDR2: SGHVS, FNYEAQ. The CDR3 is 16 residues long. CDR3 region: CASSQRSGDDNSPLHF. The CDR3, as DNA: TGTGCCAGCAGCCAAAGATCGGGGGATGATAATTCACCCCTCCACTTT.

V usage is TRBV2 and J usage is TRBJ2-7, with TRBD2 identical over 7 bases. J lost 5 bases, V lost 7 bases, and 11 bases had no gene match. CDR1 SNHLY and CDR2 FYNNEI come from the germline V gene. The CDR3 runs to 14 residues. CDR3 DNA: TGTGCCAGCACCGAGAACGGGAGGACAAACGAGCAGTACTTC. It codes for CASTENGRTNEQYF.

This clonotype was recorded only once. The rearrangement uses TRBV11-2 and TRBJ2-5; perhaps TRBD2 as D (5 bases). This CDR3 is built from 13 residues. CDR1 and CDR2 from the germline V gene are SGHAT and FQNNGV. V shed 0 bases and J shed 3 bases, with 5 bases lying between them. CDR3 nucleotide sequence: TGTGCCAGCAGCTTAGAGAGGGAAGAGACCCAGTACTTC. It translates to CASSLEREETQYF. Combining the CDR3 with reference TRBV11-2 and TRBJ2-5 gives the whole variable domain EAGVAQSPRYKIIEKRQSVAFWCNPISGHATLYWYQQILGQGPKLLIQFQNNGVVDDSQLPKDRFSAERLKGVDSTLKIQPAKLEDSAVYLCASSLEREETQYFGPGTRLLVL.

This chain uses TRBV15 with TRBJ2-5, with D perhaps TRBD1 (6 bases). Germline V lookup: CDR1 LNHNV, CDR2 YYDKDF (reference sequence). CDR3 length: 14 amino acids. The V and J ends lost 1 base and 3 bases respectively, with 9 bases between them. The CDR3 DNA reads TGTGCCACCAGCAGAGGCAGGGGTGAAGAGACCCAGTACTTC. Translated: CATSRGRGEETQYF.

This sequence joins TRBV20-1 and TRBJ1-1; unclear D gene. Trimming left V 5 bases short and J 6 bases short, with 4 bases between. Germline CDR1 and CDR2: DFQATT and SNEGSKA (reference sequence). This CDR3 is built from 9 residues. CDR3 in amino acids: CSASPEAFF. The CDR3, as DNA: TGCAGTGCTTCTCCTGAAGCTTTCTTT.

The V and J genes are TRBV19 and TRBJ1-6; TRBD1 matches at 9 bases. Germline-derived CDR1 and CDR2 are LNHDA and SQIVND (reference sequence). The J segment lost 14 bases and the V segment lost 7 bases, leaving 15 bases of the junction unmatched. This CDR3 comprises 15 residues. The CDR3 nucleotides are TGTGCCAGTACCCCGGGACAGGGCTCCTTCTGGACCCTCCACTTT. Its translation: CASTPGQGSFWTLHF.

This clonotype was detected many times. The J gene is TRBJ2-5, the V gene TRBV20-1; D may match TRBD1 or TRBD2 (5 bases each). Looked up from germline, CDR1 is DFQATT and CDR2 is SNEGSKA (reference sequence). The CDR3 runs 14 residues. The ends were cut back, 3 bases at V and 5 bases at J, with 16 bases in the middle. CDR3 protein: CSASRDEVWETQYF. Written as DNA, the CDR3 is TGCAGTGCTAGTAGGGACGAGGTTTGGGAGACCCAGTACTTC.

This clonotype occurred many times. The rearrangement links TRBV5-1 to TRBJ1-4, with D tentatively TRBD1 (6 bases). Germline V gene data show CDR1 as SGHRS and CDR2 as YFSETQ. Trimming took off 5 bases at V and 5 bases at J, with 16 bases between the two ends. This CDR3 has 15 residues. The CDR3 reads CASRLQGNPNEKLFF. CDR3 DNA: TGCGCCAGCAGACTTCAGGGGAATCCCAATGAAAAACTGTTTTTT. The variable domain in full, with the rest retrieved from reference TRBV5-1 and TRBJ1-4, is KAGVTQTPRYLIKTRGQQVTLSCSPISGHRSVSWYQQTPGQGLQFLFEYFSETQRNKGNFPGRFSGRQFSNSRSEMNVSTLELGDSALYLCASRLQGNPNEKLFFGSGTQLSVL.